The 21 T cell receptor beta chains given below trace back to one sample, sequenced in a study of siplizumab effects on memory and regulatory T cells. Only in-frame clones appear in the TCRdb table, and some are missing; sequencing was by immunoSEQ multiplex PCR. The profile covers approximately 120,000 clones, with about 90% appearing a single time and under 0.75% taken by the ten largest. Input material: Tregs sorted from blood. These receptors all stem from a human donor in good health.

The J gene is TRBJ2-3, the V gene TRBV10-1; 10 bases align to TRBD2. This CDR3 is 14 amino acids long. The germline gives CDR1 WNHNN, CDR2 SYGVQD (reference sequence). V dropped 5 bases and J dropped 3; count of bases not matched to a gene: 2. The CDR3 spells CASSRAGGTDTQYF. The CDR3, as DNA: TGCGCCAGCAGTAGAGCGGGAGGGACAGATACGCAGTATTTT.

The CDR3 DNA reads TGTGCCAGCAGTCTGGGGGGGCCGGCTGAAAAACTGTTTTTT. Translation: CASSLGGPAEKLFF. The rearrangement uses TRBV6-5 and TRBJ1-4; TRBD1 is a possible D gene (6 bases). CDR3 length: 14 amino acids. V shed 5 bases and J shed 7 bases, with 14 bases lying between them. Germline V lookup: CDR1 MNHEY, CDR2 SVGAGI.

This rearrangement joins TRBV6-1 to TRBJ1-1; no clear D. Germline CDR1 and CDR2: MNHNS and SASEGT. Trimming pared 3 bases from V and 5 bases from J, leaving 13 bases between. The CDR3 is made up of 14 amino acids. Written as DNA, the CDR3 is TGTGCCAGCAGTGAGAACAGCCCAAGGACTGAAGCTTTCTTT. It is translated as CASSENSPRTEAFF.

The count of this clone is one. This rearrangement joins TRBV5-1 to TRBJ2-1; no definite D call. V shed 0 bases and J shed 0 bases, with 13 bases lying between them. CDR1 and CDR2 from the germline V gene are SGHRS and YFSETQ. CDR3 length: 17 residues. The CDR3 reads CASSLGNTRSSYNEQFF. In DNA, the CDR3 is TGCGCCAGCAGCTTGGGGAACACCAGGAGCTCCTACAATGAGCAGTTCTTC.

This clone was seen a single time. V usage is TRBV6-1 and J usage is TRBJ2-7, with D uncertain. The V gene's germline CDR1 is MNHNS and CDR2 SASEGT. CDR3 size: 15 residues. Trimming removed 5 bases at V and 2 bases at J, with 16 bases between. CDR3 coding DNA: TGTGCCAGCAGTTCCGCGAGTTCTTGGGCCTACGAGCAGTACTTC. Protein sequence: CASSSASSWAYEQYF.

This clone was detected only once. The rearrangement links TRBV7-2 to TRBJ1-2, with unresolved D. V was cut by 3 bases and J by 1 base, with 6 bases left in between. Germline-derived CDR1 and CDR2 are SGHTA and FQGNSA. The length of the CDR3 is 13 residues. The chain's CDR3 is CASSFSLNYGYTF. The CDR3 DNA follows: TGTGCCAGCAGCTTCTCCCTTAACTATGGCTACACCTTC. Full variable domain (outside the CDR3, taken from reference TRBV7-2 and TRBJ1-2): GAGVSQSPSNKVTEKGKDVELRCDPISGHTALYWYRQSLGQGLEFLIYFQGNSAPDKSGLPSDRFSAERTGGSVSTLTIQRTQQEDSAVYLCASSFSLNYGYTFGSGTRLTVV.

This clone has a handful of counts. The J gene is TRBJ1-2, the V gene TRBV5-1; D call uncertain. The CDR3 runs to 14 residues. V dropped 0 bases and J dropped 0 bases, with 6 bases sitting between them. From germline, CDR1 is SGHRS and CDR2 YFSETQ. The CDR3 coding sequence is TGCGCCAGCAGCTTGGACAGTACTAACTATGGCTACACCTTC. It codes for CASSLDSTNYGYTF.

The chain carries TRBV12-5 and TRBJ1-4; 9 bases line up with TRBD1. Losses at the gene ends were 3 bases for V and 2 bases for J; bases not matched to a gene: 1. Per germline, CDR1 LGHNT and CDR2 FRNRAP. The CDR3 loop spans 15 amino acids. CDR3 loop: CASGLQGATNEKLFF. For the CDR3, the DNA is TGTGCTAGTGGTTTACAGGGGGCCACTAATGAAAAACTGTTTTTT.

V is TRBV27 and J is TRBJ1-5; 8 bases map to TRBD1. The CDR3 length is 14 residues. V lost 4 bases to trimming and J lost 6 bases; unmatched junction nucleotides: 5. CDR1 is MNHEY and CDR2 is SMNVEV in the germline V gene (reference sequence). DNA for the CDR3: TGTGCCAGCAGTTGGACAGGGTGGGGTCAGCCCCAGCATTTT. Amino acid sequence: CASSWTGWGQPQHF.

J is TRBJ1-5 and V is TRBV5-4; maybe TRBD1 (5 bases). V was shortened by 4 bases and J by 6 bases, with 11 bases between the two germline ends. The CDR3 runs 13 residues. Germline values: CDR1 SGHNT, CDR2 YYREEE (reference sequence). DNA for the CDR3: TGTGCCAGCAGCCCCGATGGGGGTCAGCCCCAGCATTTT. Translated: CASSPDGGQPQHF.

This chain joins TRBV7-8 and TRBJ2-5, with D uncertain. Trimming took 2 bases from V and 7 from J, leaving 11 bases between them. The CDR3 totals 13 residues. Germline loops: CDR1 SGHVS, CDR2 FQNEAQ. The CDR3 DNA is TGTGCCAGCAGCTTACGGTTCGCTTGGACCCAGTACTTC. This codes for CASSLRFAWTQYF.

The chain is built from TRBV7-9 and TRBJ2-4, with D unresolved. Trimming removed 7 bases from V and 1 base from J, with 11 bases in between. Germline CDR1 and CDR2: SEHNR and FQNEAQ (reference sequence). The CDR3 loop spans 14 amino acids. DNA for the CDR3: TGTGCCAGCACCCTCCTGGGGGCCAAAAACATTCAGTACTTC. Protein: CASTLLGAKNIQYF.

The chain is built from TRBV29-1 and TRBJ2-5; D perhaps matches TRBD1 (6 bases). V was pared by 3 bases and J by 5 bases, with 13 bases between. This CDR3 spans 13 amino acids. Germline V lookup: CDR1 SQVTM, CDR2 ANQGSEA. In nucleotides, the CDR3 is TGCAGCGTTGACTACAGGGTGGGGGAGACCCAGTACTTC. This codes for CSVDYRVGETQYF.

A few counts support this clone. V is TRBV18 and J is TRBJ2-2; TRBD2 might be the D (6 bases). The V end lost 3 bases, the J end lost 2 bases, and 13 bases lay between the germline ends. The germline CDR1 and CDR2 sequences are KGHSH and LQKENI. The CDR3 spans 16 residues. For the CDR3, the DNA is TGTGCCAGCTCACCTACGGGCGGGACCAACACCGGGGAGCTGTTTTTT. Encoded protein: CASSPTGGTNTGELFF.

The chain employs TRBV27 and TRBJ1-6, with D unresolved. CDR3 size: 13 residues. V was cut by 3 bases and J by 14 bases, with 14 bases left in between. Germline-derived CDR1 and CDR2 are MNHEY and SMNVEV (reference sequence). CDR3 protein: CASSFGRSESLHF. CDR3 sequence (DNA): TGTGCCAGCAGTTTTGGGCGGTCTGAATCCCTCCACTTT.

The chain carries TRBV19 and TRBJ1-2, with D tentatively TRBD1 (6 bases). The CDR3 contains 16 residues. Germline assignment: CDR1 LNHDA and CDR2 SQIVND (reference sequence). V shed 7 bases and J shed 2 bases, with 20 bases lying between them. The CDR3, as DNA: TGTGCCAGTACCTCAATTGACAGGCCCCAAAACTATGGCTACACCTTC. Its protein product is CASTSIDRPQNYGYTF.

The chain carries TRBV7-9 and TRBJ2-3, with D uncertain. CDR3 length equals 14 residues. With 1 base removed from V and 4 bases from J, the gap between germline ends came to 9 bases. The germline CDR1 and CDR2 sequences are SEHNR and FQNEAQ (reference sequence). This CDR3 is CASSLDSRADTQYF. CDR3 DNA: TGTGCCAGCAGCTTAGATTCAAGGGCAGATACGCAGTATTTT. The variable domain in full, completed from reference TRBV7-9 and TRBJ2-3, reads DTGVSQNPRHKITKRGQNVTFRCDPISEHNRLYWYRQTLGQGPEFLTYFQNEAQLEKSRLLSDRFSAERPKGSFSTLEIQRTEQGDSAMYLCASSLDSRADTQYFGPGTRLTVL.

The chain carries TRBV4-1 and TRBJ1-2, with D possibly TRBD1 on 6 matching bases. The CDR3 contains 15 residues. The V gene's germline CDR1 is MGHRA and CDR2 YSYEKL. Trimming took off 4 bases at V and 1 base at J, with 13 bases between the two ends. The CDR3 here is CASSLTEGGNYGYTF. CDR3 bases: TGCGCCAGCAGCCTTACAGAGGGGGGTAACTATGGCTACACCTTC.

The chain carries TRBV5-1 and TRBJ1-4; D possibly corresponds to TRBD1 (5 bases). V was pared by 0 bases and J by 8 bases, with 17 bases between. Germline V gives CDR1 SGHRS, CDR2 YFSETQ. The CDR3 extends over 16 amino acids. The CDR3 DNA sequence: TGCGCCAGCAGCTTGGGGGGCCGATCCATCGGAGAAAAACTGTTTTTT. Translating it yields CASSLGGRSIGEKLFF.

This chain links TRBV5-8 with TRBJ1-2; TRBD1 aligns across 7 bases. Germline V CDR1 and CDR2: SGHTS, YDEGEE. V shed 0 bases and J 4 bases; nucleotides not matched to a gene: 6. CDR3 length: 15 amino acids. The CDR3 DNA follows: TGTGCCAGCAGCTTGGGCGGGACAGTGGTCTATGGCTACACCTTC. This translates into CASSLGGTVVYGYTF.

CDR3 coding DNA: TGCGCCAGCAGGACGGCCGCTTTCCAGACCCAGTACTTC. It encodes CASRTAAFQTQYF. The genes are TRBV5-1 and TRBJ2-5; D gene ambiguous. Trimming stripped 5 bases from V and 6 bases from J, with 14 bases between. The germline V gene encodes CDR1 SGHRS and CDR2 YFSETQ. This CDR3 comprises 13 residues.